The T cell receptor (beta chain) described here comes from a study of shared clonotypes between healthy human individuals. Some clones are missing from TCRdb's copy, which holds only in-frame ones; the method was immunoSEQ multiplex PCR. The profile covers about 450,000 clones, with roughly 83% appearing a single time and around 14% taken by the ten largest. This CDR3 has 15 amino acids. The V gene's germline CDR1 is SGHAT and CDR2 FQNNGV. V shed 5 bases, J shed 5 bases, and the junction held 8 bases outside the gene matches. The sequencing sample was made of PBMCs. The chain carries TRBV11-2 and TRBJ2-7; 11 bases are a match to TRBD2. The source is a woman aged 40 to 49 in good health. Some clones in this sample may be carry-over from other donors' samples. The CDR3 spells CASSGSGRARNEQYF. The CDR3 nucleotides read TGTGCCAGCAGCGGTAGCGGGAGGGCCAGAAACGAGCAGTACTTC.